This TCR beta chain was captured by sequencing in a study of technical replicates of blood from a handful of donors. TCRdb keeps only in-frame clones here, not all; method: immunoSEQ multiplex PCR. The profile shows roughly 76,000 clones, 94% of them singletons. This sequence was found in a human donor in good health. Material for sequencing was T cells isolated from PBMCs.

The CDR3 reads CASSEKTQYF. As DNA, the CDR3 is TGTGCCAGCAGCGAGAAGACCCAGTACTTC. The chain uses TRBV7-9 and TRBJ2-5; no firm D call. The germline gives CDR1 SEHNR, CDR2 FQNEAQ (reference sequence). V lost 5 bases and J 6 bases, leaving 4 bases between the germline ends. CDR3 size: 10 residues. The full variable domain, its missing parts supplied by reference TRBV7-9 and TRBJ2-5, is DTGVSQNPRHKITKRGQNVTFRCDPISEHNRLYWYRQTLGQGPEFLTYFQNEAQLEKSRLLSDRFSAERPKGSFSTLEIQRTEQGDSAMYLCASSEKTQYFGPGTRLLVL.